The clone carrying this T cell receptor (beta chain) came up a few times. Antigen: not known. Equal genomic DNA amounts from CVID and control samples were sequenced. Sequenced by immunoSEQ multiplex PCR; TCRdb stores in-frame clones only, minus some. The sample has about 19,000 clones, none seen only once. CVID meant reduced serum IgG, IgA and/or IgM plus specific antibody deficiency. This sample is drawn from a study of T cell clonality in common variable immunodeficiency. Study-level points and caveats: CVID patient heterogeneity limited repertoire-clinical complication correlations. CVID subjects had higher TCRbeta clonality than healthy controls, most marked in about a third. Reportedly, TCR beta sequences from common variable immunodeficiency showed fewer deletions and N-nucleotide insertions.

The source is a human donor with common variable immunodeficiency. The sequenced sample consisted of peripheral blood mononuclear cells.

CDR3 in amino acids: CASSFRTGADSNQPQHF. Partial CDR3 DNA: TGTGCCAGTAGTTTCCGGACAGGGGCCGATAGCAATCAGCCC. The chain couples TRBV19 to TRBJ1-5, with TRBD1 matching over 9 bases. The read halts 3 residues ahead of the CDR3 end, with the missing end drawn from the germline J gene. V was clipped by 5 bases and J by 0 bases; unmatched bases: 8. Germline V gives CDR1 LNHDA, CDR2 SQIVND (reference sequence). This CDR3 region has 17 residues.